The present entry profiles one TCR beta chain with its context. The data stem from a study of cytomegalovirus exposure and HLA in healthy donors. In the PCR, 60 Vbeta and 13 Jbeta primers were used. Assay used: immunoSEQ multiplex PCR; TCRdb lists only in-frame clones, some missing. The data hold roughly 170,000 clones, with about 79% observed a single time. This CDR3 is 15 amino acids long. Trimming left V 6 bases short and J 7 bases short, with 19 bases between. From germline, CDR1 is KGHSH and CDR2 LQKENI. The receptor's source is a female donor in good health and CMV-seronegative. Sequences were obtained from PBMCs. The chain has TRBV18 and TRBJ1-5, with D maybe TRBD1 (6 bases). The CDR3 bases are TGTGCCAGCTCGTCAGGACCGCCGGGGGGCCAGCCCCAGCATTTT. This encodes CASSSGPPGGQPQHF. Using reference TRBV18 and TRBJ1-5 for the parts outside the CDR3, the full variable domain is NAGVMQNPRHLVRRRGQEARLRCSPMKGHSHVYWYRQLPEEGLKFMVYLQKENIIDESGMPKERFSAEFPKEGPSILRIQQVVRGDSAAYFCASSSGPPGGQPQHFGDGTRLSIL.